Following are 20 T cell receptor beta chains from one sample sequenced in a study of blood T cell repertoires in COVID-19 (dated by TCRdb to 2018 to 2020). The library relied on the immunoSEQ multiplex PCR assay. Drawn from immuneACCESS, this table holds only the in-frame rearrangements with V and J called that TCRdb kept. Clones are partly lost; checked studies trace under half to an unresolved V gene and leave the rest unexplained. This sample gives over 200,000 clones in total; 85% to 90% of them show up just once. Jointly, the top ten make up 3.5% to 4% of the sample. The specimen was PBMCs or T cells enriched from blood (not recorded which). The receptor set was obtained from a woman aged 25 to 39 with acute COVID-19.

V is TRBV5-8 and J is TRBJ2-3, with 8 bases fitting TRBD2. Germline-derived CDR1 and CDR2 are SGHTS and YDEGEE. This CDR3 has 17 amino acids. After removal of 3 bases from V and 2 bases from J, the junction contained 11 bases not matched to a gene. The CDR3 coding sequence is TGTGCCAGCAGCTCTGAAACTAGCGGTGAAATCACAGATACGCAGTATTTT. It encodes CASSSETSGEITDTQYF.

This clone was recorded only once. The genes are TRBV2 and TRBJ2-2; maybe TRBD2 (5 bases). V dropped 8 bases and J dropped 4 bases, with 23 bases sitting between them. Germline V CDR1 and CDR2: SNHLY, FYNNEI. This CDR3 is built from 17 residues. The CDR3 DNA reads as TGTGCCAGCTTTAGCGCGCGGTTTAGGGTTGGCACCGGGGAGCTGTTTTTT. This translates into CASFSARFRVGTGELFF.

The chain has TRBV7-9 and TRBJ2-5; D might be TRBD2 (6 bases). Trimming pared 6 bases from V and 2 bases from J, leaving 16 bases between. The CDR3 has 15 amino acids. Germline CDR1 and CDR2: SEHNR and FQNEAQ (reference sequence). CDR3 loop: CASSPRGARQETQYF. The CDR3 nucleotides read TGTGCCAGCAGTCCCCGCGGGGCCCGGCAAGAGACCCAGTACTTC. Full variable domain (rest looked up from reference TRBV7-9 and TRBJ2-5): DTGVSQNPRHKITKRGQNVTFRCDPISEHNRLYWYRQTLGQGPEFLTYFQNEAQLEKSRLLSDRFSAERPKGSFSTLEIQRTEQGDSAMYLCASSPRGARQETQYFGPGTRLLVL.

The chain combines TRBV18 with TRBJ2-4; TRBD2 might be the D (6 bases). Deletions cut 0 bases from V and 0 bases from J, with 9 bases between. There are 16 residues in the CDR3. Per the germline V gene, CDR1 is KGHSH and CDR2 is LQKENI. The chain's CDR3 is CASSPPEGKAKNIQYF. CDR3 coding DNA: TGTGCCAGCTCACCACCGGAGGGAAAAGCCAAAAACATTCAGTACTTC.

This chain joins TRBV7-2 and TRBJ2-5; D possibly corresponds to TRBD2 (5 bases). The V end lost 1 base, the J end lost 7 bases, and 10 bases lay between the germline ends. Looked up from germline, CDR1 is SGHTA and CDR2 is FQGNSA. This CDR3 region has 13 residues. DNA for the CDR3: TGTGCCAGCAGCTTAGGGACTTATGGGACCCAGTACTTC. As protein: CASSLGTYGTQYF.

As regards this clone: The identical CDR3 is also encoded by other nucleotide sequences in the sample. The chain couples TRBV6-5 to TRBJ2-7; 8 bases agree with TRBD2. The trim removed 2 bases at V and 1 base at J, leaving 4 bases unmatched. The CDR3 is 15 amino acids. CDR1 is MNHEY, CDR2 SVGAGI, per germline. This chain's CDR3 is CASSYGLAGSYEQYF. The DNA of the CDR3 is TGTGCCAGCAGTTACGGACTAGCCGGGTCCTACGAGCAGTACTTC.

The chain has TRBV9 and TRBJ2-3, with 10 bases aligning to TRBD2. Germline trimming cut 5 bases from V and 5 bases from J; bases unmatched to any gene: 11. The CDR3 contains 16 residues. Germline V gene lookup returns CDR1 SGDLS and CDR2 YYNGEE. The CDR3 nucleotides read TGTGCCAGCAGTAATACCCTAGCGGGGGCAAAAGATACGCAGTATTTT. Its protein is CASSNTLAGAKDTQYF.

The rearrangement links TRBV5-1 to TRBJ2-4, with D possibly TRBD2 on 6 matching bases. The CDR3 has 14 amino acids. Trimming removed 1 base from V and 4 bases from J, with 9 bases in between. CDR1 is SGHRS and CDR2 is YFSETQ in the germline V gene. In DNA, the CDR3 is TGCGCCAGCAGCTTGAGCGGAGGGAAAAACATTCAGTACTTC. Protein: CASSLSGGKNIQYF.

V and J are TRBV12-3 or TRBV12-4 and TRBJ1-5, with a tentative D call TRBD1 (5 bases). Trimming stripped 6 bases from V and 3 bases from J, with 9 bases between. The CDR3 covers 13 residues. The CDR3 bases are TGTGCCAGCAGCCCAGGGTACAATCAGCCCCAGCATTTT. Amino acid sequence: CASSPGYNQPQHF.

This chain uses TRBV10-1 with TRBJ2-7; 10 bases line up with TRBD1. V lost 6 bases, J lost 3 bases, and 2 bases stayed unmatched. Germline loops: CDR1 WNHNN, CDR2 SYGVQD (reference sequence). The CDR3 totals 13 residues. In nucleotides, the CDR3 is TGCGCCAGCAGCCGGGACAGGGGCTACGAGCAGTACTTC. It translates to CASSRDRGYEQYF.

This CDR3 is CASSPPSVYEQYF. As DNA, the CDR3 is TGTGCCAGCTCACCACCGTCAGTCTACGAGCAGTACTTC. The rearrangement uses TRBV18 and TRBJ2-7; D gene uncertain. V was shortened by 0 bases and J by 3 bases, with 6 bases between the two germline ends. The germline V gene encodes CDR1 KGHSH and CDR2 LQKENI. CDR3 length: 13 residues.

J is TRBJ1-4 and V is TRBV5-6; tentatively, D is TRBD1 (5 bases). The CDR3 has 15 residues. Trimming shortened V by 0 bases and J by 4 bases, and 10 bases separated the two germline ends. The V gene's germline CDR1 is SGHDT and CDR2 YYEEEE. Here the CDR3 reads CASSLVGRVNEKLFF. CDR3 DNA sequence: TGTGCCAGCAGCTTGGTAGGCAGGGTTAATGAAAAACTGTTTTTT.

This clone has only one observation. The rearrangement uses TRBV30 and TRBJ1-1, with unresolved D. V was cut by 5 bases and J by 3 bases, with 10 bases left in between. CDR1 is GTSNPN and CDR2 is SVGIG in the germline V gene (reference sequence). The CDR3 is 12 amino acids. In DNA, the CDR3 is TGTGCCTGGGCTAGAAGCCACACTGAAGCTTTCTTT. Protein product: CAWARSHTEAFF.

This CDR3 reads CASSRIVSSYEQYF. In DNA form, the CDR3 reads TGTGCCAGCAGCCGTATAGTAAGCTCCTACGAGCAGTACTTC. The rearrangement uses TRBV5-5 and TRBJ2-7; D unclear. Germline CDR1 reads SGHKS; CDR2 reads YYEKEE (reference sequence). The CDR3 runs to 14 residues. V shed 4 bases and J shed 0 bases, with 11 bases lying between them.

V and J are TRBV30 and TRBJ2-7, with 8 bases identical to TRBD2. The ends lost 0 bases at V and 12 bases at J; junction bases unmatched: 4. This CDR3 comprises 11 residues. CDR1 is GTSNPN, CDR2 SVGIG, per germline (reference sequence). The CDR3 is CAWSVSGVRYF. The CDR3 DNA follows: TGTGCCTGGAGTGTTAGCGGGGTTAGGTACTTC. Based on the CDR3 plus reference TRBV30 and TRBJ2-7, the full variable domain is SQTIHQWPATLVQPVGSPLSLECTVEGTSNPNLYWYRQAAGRGLQLLFYSVGIGQISSEVPQNLSASRPQDRQFILSSKKLLLSDSGFYLCAWSVSGVRYFGPGTRLTVT.

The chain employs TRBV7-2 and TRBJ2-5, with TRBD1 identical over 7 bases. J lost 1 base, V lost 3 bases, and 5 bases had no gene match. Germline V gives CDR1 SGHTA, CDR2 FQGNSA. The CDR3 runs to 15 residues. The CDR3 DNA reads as TGTGCCAGCAGCTTTGCTGGGACAGTCCAAGAGACCCAGTACTTC. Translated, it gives CASSFAGTVQETQYF.

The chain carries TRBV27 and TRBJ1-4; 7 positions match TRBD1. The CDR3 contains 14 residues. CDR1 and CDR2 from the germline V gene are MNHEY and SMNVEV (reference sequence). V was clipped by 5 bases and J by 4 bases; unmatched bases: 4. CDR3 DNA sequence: TGTGCCAGCAGTCAGGACAGGCTTAATGAAAAACTGTTTTTT. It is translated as CASSQDRLNEKLFF. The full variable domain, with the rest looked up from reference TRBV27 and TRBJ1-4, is EAQVTQNPRYLITVTGKKLTVTCSQNMNHEYMSWYRQDPGLGLRQIYYSMNVEVTDKGDVPEGYKVSRKEKRNFPLILESPSPNQTSLYFCASSQDRLNEKLFFGSGTQLSVL.

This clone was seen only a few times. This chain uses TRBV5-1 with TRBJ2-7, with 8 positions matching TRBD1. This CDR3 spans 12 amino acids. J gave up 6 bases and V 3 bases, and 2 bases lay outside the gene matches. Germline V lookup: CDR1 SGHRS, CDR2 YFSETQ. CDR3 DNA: TGCGCCAGCAGCTCGACAGGGGTCGAGCAGTACTTC. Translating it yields CASSSTGVEQYF.

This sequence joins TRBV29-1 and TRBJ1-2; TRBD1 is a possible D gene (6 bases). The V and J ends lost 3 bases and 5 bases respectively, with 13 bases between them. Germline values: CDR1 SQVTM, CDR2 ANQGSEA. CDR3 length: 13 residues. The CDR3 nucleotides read TGCAGCGTTGATCGTCAGGGGCGGTATGGCTACACCTTC. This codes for CSVDRQGRYGYTF.

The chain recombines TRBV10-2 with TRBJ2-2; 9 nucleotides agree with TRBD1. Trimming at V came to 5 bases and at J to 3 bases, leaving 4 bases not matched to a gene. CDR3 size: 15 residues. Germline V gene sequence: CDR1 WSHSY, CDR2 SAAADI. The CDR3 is CASSTGTGYTGELFF. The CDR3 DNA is TGCGCCAGCAGTACCGGGACAGGGTACACCGGGGAGCTGTTTTTT.